Listed below are T cell receptor beta chains from one sample, sequenced in a study of beta chain features in type 1 diabetes. Libraries were prepared by immunoSEQ multiplex PCR; TCRdb keeps only in-frame clonotypes and omits some of them. The table records roughly 170,000 clones, about 12% of them present only once. The sequenced sample consisted of central memory CD4+ T cells from blood. The receptors come from a woman in her late teens or twenties in good health. The CDR3 runs from the conserved cysteine through the conserved F or W. The order of the fields is clone size, J gene, D gene, V gene, CDR3 DNA, CDR3 protein. D genes are given only for firm matches. Rows give clone size only sometimes, using once, few, many, or a class for an expanded clone.

-	TRBJ2-1	-	TRBV6-1	TGTGCCAGCAGTGAAATGACGGGGAGAGAAAATGAGCAGTTCTTC	CASSEMTGRENEQFF
-	TRBJ1-4	-	TRBV15	TGTGCCACCAGCAGAGATCAAGGGCGGGAAGAAAAACTGTTTTTT	CATSRDQGREEKLFF
-	TRBJ2-1	TRBD2	TRBV30	TGTGCCTGGAGTTTGGTAGCGGGACCTTACAATGAGCAGTTCTTC	CAWSLVAGPYNEQFF
few	TRBJ1-1	-	TRBV28	TGTGCCAGCAGTTTACAGGGAACTGAAGCTTTCTTT	CASSLQGTEAFF
few	TRBJ2-5	-	TRBV2	TGTGCCAGCCACAGGGATAGCGCTAGCAGAGACGGAGAGACCCAGTACTTC	CASHRDSASRDGETQYF
-	TRBJ2-5	TRBD2	TRBV30	TGTGCCTGGAGTCCCTCTAATATCGGGACTAACTTC	CAWSPSNIGTNF
-	TRBJ2-1	TRBD1	TRBV2	TGTGCCAGCAGGGACAGGGGATTCTACAATGAGCAGTTCTTC	CASRDRGFYNEQFF
-	TRBJ2-1	TRBD2	TRBV2	TGTGCCAGCAGTGACGGAGCGGGAGTGTACAATGAGCAGTTCTTC	CASSDGAGVYNEQFF
few	TRBJ2-5	TRBD2	TRBV6-6	TGTGCCAGCAGCCGCGGGACTAGCGGGAGGGAGACCCAGTACTTC	CASSRGTSGRETQYF
-	TRBJ2-7	-	TRBV7-3	TGTGCCAGCAGCTTAAATGGGCACGAGCAGTACTTC	CASSLNGHEQYF
many	TRBJ2-5	-	TRBV15	TGTGCCACCAGCAGAGGAGCGGAAGAGACCCAGTACTTC	CATSRGAEETQYF
few	TRBJ1-5	TRBD1	TRBV30	TGTGCCTGGAGTAAGACAGGGATTAATCAGCCCCAGCATTTT	CAWSKTGINQPQHF
few	TRBJ2-1	TRBD2	TRBV7-6	TGTGCCAGCAGTTCTGCTAGGACTAGTACCAATGAGCAGTTCTTC	CASSSARTSTNEQFF
-	TRBJ1-1	TRBD1	TRBV5-1	TGCGCCAGCAGCTTAACCGGGACAGGGGAGGGTGAAGCTTTCTTT	CASSLTGTGEGEAFF
-	TRBJ1-2	TRBD1	TRBV7-2	TGTGCCAGCAGCTTAACAGGGGCAACGGTTAACTATGGCTACACCTTC	CASSLTGATVNYGYTF
-	TRBJ2-5	TRBD1	TRBV5-4	TGTGCCAGCAGCCCAGGGACAGGGAGAGAGACCCAGTACTTC	CASSPGTGRETQYF
-	TRBJ2-3	-	TRBV4-3	TGCGCCAGCAGCCGAGGGGGGGCGGACCACACAGATACGCAGTATTTT	CASSRGGADHTDTQYF
few	TRBJ2-1	TRBD1	TRBV27	TGTGCCGCCGGGACAGGGAAAAGGAATGAGCAGTTCTTC	CAAGTGKRNEQFF
-	TRBJ1-2	-	TRBV10-3	TGTGCCATCAGTGAGTCAGGGAGCTATGGCTACACCTTC	CAISESGSYGYTF
few	TRBJ2-5	-	TRBV11-2	TGTGCCAGCAGCCCCTACCAAGAGACCCAGTACTTC	CASSPYQETQYF
-	TRBJ2-1	-	TRBV7-2	TGTGCCAGCAGCTTAGGGTTGGCTAGGAGGTACAATGAGCAGTTCTTC	CASSLGLARRYNEQFF
few	TRBJ1-1	-	TRBV2	TGTGCCAGCGGCCAACGAGGGACTGAAGCTTTCTTT	CASGQRGTEAFF
-	TRBJ1-1	-	TRBV7-9	TGTGCCAGCAGCTTAAGGGGAGGGGACACTGAAGCTTTCTTT	CASSLRGGDTEAFF
-	TRBJ2-3	TRBD2	TRBV4-2	TGTGCCAGCAGCCAAGAGGCCAGCGGGAGAGTTACGCAGTATTTT	CASSQEASGRVTQYF
-	TRBJ2-7	TRBD2	TRBV18	TGTGCCAGCTCACCACCCACTAGCGGGAGGATGAACGAGCAGTACTTC	CASSPPTSGRMNEQYF
-	TRBJ2-6	-	TRBV11-2	TGTGCCAGCAGCCGAGCATCTGGGGCCAACGTCCTGACTTTC	CASSRASGANVLTF
few	TRBJ2-7	-	TRBV6-6	TGTGCCAGCAGCCCCGGAGTTTACGAGCAGTACTTC	CASSPGVYEQYF
-	TRBJ1-4	-	TRBV6-5	TGTGCCAGCAGTTCCCAGGGTTGGGAACTGTTTTTT	CASSSQGWELFF
few	TRBJ1-3	-	TRBV7-9	TGTGCCAGCAGCGAGAGGGAGGGCCACACCATATATTTT	CASSEREGHTIYF
few	TRBJ2-1	-	TRBV6-5	TGTGCCAGCAGTCAACAGGGTGTGCAGTTCTTC	CASSQQGVQFF
-	TRBJ1-1	-	TRBV11-2	TGTGCCAGCAGCTTATCGGTGGACACTGAAGCTTTCTTT	CASSLSVDTEAFF
many	TRBJ2-1	TRBD2	TRBV5-4	TGTGCCAGCAGCGGACCGGGACTAGAGATCAATGAGCAGTTCTTC	CASSGPGLEINEQFF
few	TRBJ2-2	-	TRBV11-3	TGTGCCAGCGCCACACCCCGCTCCGGGACGAACACCGGGGAGCTGTTTTTT	CASATPRSGTNTGELFF
few	TRBJ2-1	-	TRBV7-2	TGTGCCAGCAGCCGGGGGGCCGGGACTATGAGAGAAGATGAGCAGTTCTTC	CASSRGAGTMREDEQFF
few	TRBJ2-5	TRBD1	TRBV4-2	TGTGCCAGCAGCCCAGGGGGCGTGGAGACCCAGTACTTC	CASSPGGVETQYF
-	TRBJ2-6	TRBD1	TRBV19	TGTGCCAGTAGTTACGGACAGGGAGAAGCCAACGTCCTGACTTTC	CASSYGQGEANVLTF
-	TRBJ2-7	TRBD1	TRBV4-2	TGTGCCAGCAGCCTGTCGATGGGACAGGGTATTGGCGAGCAGTACTTC	CASSLSMGQGIGEQYF
many	TRBJ2-1	-	TRBV4-2	TGTGCCAGCAGCCGCTATCTGGGCAGCAGCTCCTACAATGAGCAGTTCTTC	CASSRYLGSSSYNEQFF
few	TRBJ2-7	-	TRBV29-1	TGCAGCGTTATAGGGTTTGGGGGCCCCACCTACGAGCAGTACTTC	CSVIGFGGPTYEQYF
few	TRBJ1-1	TRBD1	TRBV28	TGTGCCAGCAGTTTCTTGGAGGGGGCAAACACTGAAGCTTTCTTT	CASSFLEGANTEAFF
-	TRBJ2-2	TRBD2	TRBV18	TGTGCCAGCTCGGCGGGACTAGCGGGGGACACCGGGGAGCTGTTTTTT	CASSAGLAGDTGELFF
-	TRBJ1-1	-	TRBV7-9	TGTGCCAGCAGCCCGGGCCGCCCTGGGGGCCACACTGAAGCTTTCTTT	CASSPGRPGGHTEAFF
-	TRBJ1-5	-	TRBV30	TGTGCCTGGAGTTTAACAGGGCAGTACAATCAGCCCCAGCATTTT	CAWSLTGQYNQPQHF
many	TRBJ2-1	TRBD2	TRBV11-3	TGTGCCAGCAGCTCGGGGACTAGCGGCCGAGGTGAGCAGTTCTTC	CASSSGTSGRGEQFF
-	TRBJ1-5	-	TRBV19	TGTGCCAGTAGTATAGCCCCTATCATCCTGATAAGCAATCAGCCCCAGCATTTT	CASSIAPIILISNQPQHF
-	TRBJ2-3	-	TRBV7-3	TGTGCCAGCAGCTTTGGAGACCGGACAGATACGCAGTATTTT	CASSFGDRTDTQYF
-	TRBJ1-1	-	TRBV7-6	TGTGCCAGCAGCAACTCAGGTGACACTGAAGCTTTCTTT	CASSNSGDTEAFF
few	TRBJ2-7	TRBD2	TRBV27	TGTGCCAGCAGTCCCCCCCCGGGACTAGCGGGAGGGTACTCCTACGAGCAGTACTTC	CASSPPPGLAGGYSYEQYF
-	TRBJ1-2	-	TRBV18	TGTGCCAGCTCACCTAGCCGGGGGAACTATGGCTACACCTTC	CASSPSRGNYGYTF